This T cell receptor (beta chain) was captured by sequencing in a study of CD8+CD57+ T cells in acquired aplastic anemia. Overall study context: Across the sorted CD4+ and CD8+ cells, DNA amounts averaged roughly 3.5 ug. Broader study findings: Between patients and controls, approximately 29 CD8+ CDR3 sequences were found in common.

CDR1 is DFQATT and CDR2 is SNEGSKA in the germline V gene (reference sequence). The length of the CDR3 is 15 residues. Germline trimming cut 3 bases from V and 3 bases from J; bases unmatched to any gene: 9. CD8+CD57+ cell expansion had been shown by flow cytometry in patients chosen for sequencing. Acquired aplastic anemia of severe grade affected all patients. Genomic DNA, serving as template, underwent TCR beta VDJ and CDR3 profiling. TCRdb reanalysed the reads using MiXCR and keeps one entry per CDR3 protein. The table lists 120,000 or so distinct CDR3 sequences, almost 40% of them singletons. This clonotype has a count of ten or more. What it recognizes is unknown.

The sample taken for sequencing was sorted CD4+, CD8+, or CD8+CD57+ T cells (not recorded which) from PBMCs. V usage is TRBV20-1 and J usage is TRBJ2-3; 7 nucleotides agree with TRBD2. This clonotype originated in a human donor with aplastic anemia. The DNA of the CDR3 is TGCAGTGCTAGTTTGGGGGGAGGGATGACAGATACGCAGTATTTT. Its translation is CSASLGGGMTDTQYF.